This TCR beta chain was captured in a study of lung T cells in sarcoidosis with Löfgren's syndrome. CDR3 length: 13 residues. CDR1 is SNHLY, CDR2 FYNNEI, per germline. The V and J ends lost 2 bases and 3 bases respectively, with 6 bases between them. TCRdb reprocessed the reads via MiXCR and lists one record per CDR3 protein. Here the sample spans about 19,000 distinct CDR3 sequences, 20% to 25% being singletons. In its sample, this clonotype was seen many times. The source of this sequence is a human donor with sarcoidosis (Löfgren's syndrome or another form), or a control subject (not recorded which). Sequencing was done on a sample of CD4+ T cells from PBMCs. The rearrangement links TRBV2 to TRBJ2-3, with no clear D. CDR3 in DNA: TGTGCCAGCAGTGAACTTCGGACAGATACGCAGTATTTT. Protein sequence: CASSELRTDTQYF.